This note documents a single TCR beta chain sequence. The antigen is undetermined. CDR1 is MNHEY, CDR2 SMNVEV, per germline (reference sequence). There are 13 residues in the CDR3. All TRB cDNA libraries came from 5' RACE performed with UMI labels. For each CDR3 protein, TCRdb gives one entry from its re-call of the 5' RACE reads, without DNA. The listing contains 65,000 to 90,000 distinct CDR3 sequences. The data originate from a study of CXCR3-negative and CXCR3-positive naive CD8 T cells. Study-wide points: Comparison of naive cells showed more hydrophobic TRB CDR3s in CXCR3-positive than in CXCR3-negative naive cells.

The chain couples TRBV27 to TRBJ2-7; lacking DNA, the TRBD1 call made by TCRdb goes unchecked. This receptor was taken from a human donor in good health. Some clones in this sample may be carry-over from other donors' samples. The sequencing sample was made of naive CXCR3+ CD8+ T cells from blood. Subset: CD45RO-CCR7+CD27+CD95- naive CD8+ T cells expressing CXCR3 (TNR3+). This chain's CDR3 is CASSPQGVYEQYF.